This T cell receptor beta chain was obtained from a study of shared clonotypes between healthy human individuals (TCRdb year 2020). At the level of the whole study: A few men and two women, aged 18 to 49 years, made up the cohort. Each donor's leukapheresis produced roughly between roughly 0.85 and 9.5 billion PBMCs. Blood TCR repertoires of five healthy adults were deeply sequenced to estimate repertoire size and the extent of clonotype sharing between individuals. Different laboratories and diverse techniques were used to prepare libraries and sequence TCR repertoires, to increase sequencing depth and limit assay-specific biases. For each donor, CD4 naive and CD4 memory were each given three plates, CD8 naive was given two plates, and CD8 memory was given one plate. What the authors observed across the whole study: Only blood was sampled, and tissue TCR repertoires likely differ from those in blood. Pairwise subsampling indicated that sequencing depth was expected to affect the degree of clonotype sharing among donors. Because the study included a small number of donors, the genetic and exposure-history diversity represented was limited. Sharing across a handful of donors was observed for about 4.8% of naive CD4, about 4% of naive CD8, 2% to 2.5% of memory CD4, and approximately 0.41% of memory CD8 clonotypes. Even with the large sequencing depth, rarefaction of the sorted-subset datasets indicated that sequencing was incomplete. Clonotypes shared by all four sorted-subset donors showed higher generation probabilities than non-shared clonotypes. Naive subsets generally had larger estimated clonotype richness than memory subsets did.

This clone was counted a single time. The antigen it binds to is not known. There are no base qualities to consult, and no much larger clone falls within one base. A distance of 8 bases separates the germline ends of V and J, which lose 1 base and 1 base respectively. Its CDR3 holds 14 amino acids, cysteine through phenylalanine. The only DNA kept is the CDR3, 42 bases in frame from the first base. As encoded in the germline V gene (reference sequence), CDR1 is MNHEY while CDR2 is SMNVEV. CD8 naive samples consisted of CD45RO-negative cells that were positively selected for CCR7, yielding a CD45RA+CCR7+ population without TemRA cells. The donors were healthy, HIV-negative adults with no recently reported acute infections or vaccinations. Every donor was a Caucasian adult residing in Nashville, Tennessee, USA. Blood was obtained by leukapheresis, after which PBMCs were separated by Ficoll-Histopaque density gradient centrifugation and cryopreserved in liquid nitrogen vapor phase. Analytical flow cytometry was used to check the purity and quantity of each magnetically sorted T cell population. Genomic DNA was isolated from each sorted fraction and quantified by UV absorbance on a Nanodrop 2000c.

TCR CDR3 regions were amplified from genomic DNA by multiplex PCR using the deep immunoSEQ assay. For each cell subset, the extracted genomic DNA was distributed evenly across all wells of several immunoSEQ 96-well plates, and each plate served as one replicate. Each replicate PCR for sorted subsets received about 200 ng genomic DNA, equal to roughly 30,000 T cell genomes. Purified libraries were quantified with a Qubit 3.0 fluorometer, sized on a Bioanalyzer 2100, and re-quantified with the KAPA Library Quantification kit. Every immunoSEQ 96-well plate was sequenced on a dedicated single-read 150-cycle Illumina NextSeq 550 flow cell. Turning to the authors' computational methods: Because only junctional sequences without quality scores were contained in the immunoSEQ output, filtering matching that applied to full-length reads could not be performed. To assign V/J genes and CDR3, sequences were annotated against IMGT germline references using PyIR, a Python wrapper for IgBLAST v1.9. Reads with weak V/J assignments (E-value above 1e-6), missing CDR3, stop codons, out-of-frame junctions, or ambiguous translated residues were removed. A V3J clonotype was defined by an identical inferred V gene, J gene, and CDR3 amino acid sequence. Percentage overlap between repertoires was computed as shared unique clonotypes divided by the size of the smaller repertoire. Repertoire richness was assessed with RTK rarefaction, the Chao1 estimator, and Recon v2.1 estimates of unobserved clonotypes. Generation probabilities for all TCRbeta clonotypes obtained by the gDNA method from a handful of donors were computed using OLGA. The clones in this table, taken by TCRdb from immuneACCESS, are in-frame only. Not every clone is retained; where verified, under half of the shortfall comes from an unresolved V gene, and the cause of the rest is unknown. The V and J calls and clone size come from that table; D and trimming were worked out from the DNA. The sample has about 2.2 million clones on record, 93% of them singletons. Together, the top ten hold less than 2% of the sample.

The sequenced material came from naive CD8+ T cells from PBMCs. Per the publication, the cell subset or site label means: CD45RA+CCR7+. The sequence was collected from a man younger than 35 in good health. Some clones in this sample may be carry-over from other donors' samples. The receptor chain draws on TRBV27 and TRBJ2-7; the D gene is possibly TRBD1, with 6 bases matching. The bases read TGTGCCAGCAGTTTATGGGACAATTCCTACGAGCAGTACTTC. The resulting protein is CASSLWDNSYEQYF.